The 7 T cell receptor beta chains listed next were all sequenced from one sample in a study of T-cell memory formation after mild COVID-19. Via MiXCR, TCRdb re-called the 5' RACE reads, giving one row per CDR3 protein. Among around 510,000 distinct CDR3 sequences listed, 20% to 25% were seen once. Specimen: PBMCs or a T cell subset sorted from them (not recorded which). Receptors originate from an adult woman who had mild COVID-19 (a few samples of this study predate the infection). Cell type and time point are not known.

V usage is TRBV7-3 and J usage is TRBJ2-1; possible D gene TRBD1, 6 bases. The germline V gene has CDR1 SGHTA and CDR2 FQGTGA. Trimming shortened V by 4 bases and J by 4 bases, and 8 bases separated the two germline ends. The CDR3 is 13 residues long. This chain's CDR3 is CASSWTDYNEQFF. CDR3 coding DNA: TGTGCCAGCAGCTGGACAGATTACAATGAGCAGTTCTTC.

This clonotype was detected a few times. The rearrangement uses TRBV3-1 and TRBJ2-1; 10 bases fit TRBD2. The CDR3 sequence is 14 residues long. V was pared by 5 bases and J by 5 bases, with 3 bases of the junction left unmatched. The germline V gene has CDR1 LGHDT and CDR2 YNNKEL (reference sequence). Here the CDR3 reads CASSGGLANNEQFF. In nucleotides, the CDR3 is TGTGCCAGCAGCGGGGGACTAGCGAACAATGAGCAGTTCTTC.

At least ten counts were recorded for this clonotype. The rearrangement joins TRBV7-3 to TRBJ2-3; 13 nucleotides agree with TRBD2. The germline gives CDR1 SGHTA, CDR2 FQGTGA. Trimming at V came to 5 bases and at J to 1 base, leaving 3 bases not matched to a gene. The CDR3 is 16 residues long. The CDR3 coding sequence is TGTGCCAGCAGCCCTGGGACTAGCGGGGGCACAGATACGCAGTATTTT. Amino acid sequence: CASSPGTSGGTDTQYF.

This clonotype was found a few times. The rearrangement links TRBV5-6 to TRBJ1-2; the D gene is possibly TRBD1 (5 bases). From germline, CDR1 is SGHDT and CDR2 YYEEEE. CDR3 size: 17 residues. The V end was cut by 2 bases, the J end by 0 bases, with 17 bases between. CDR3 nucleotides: TGTGCCAGCAGCTTCGATGAGGGGTCTCTTACTAACTATGGCTACACCTTC. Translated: CASSFDEGSLTNYGYTF.

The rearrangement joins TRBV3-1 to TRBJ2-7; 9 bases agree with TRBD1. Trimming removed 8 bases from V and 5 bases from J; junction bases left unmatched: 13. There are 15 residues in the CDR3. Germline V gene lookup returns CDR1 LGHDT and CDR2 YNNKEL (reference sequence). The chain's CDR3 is CASSHPGQGYNEQYF. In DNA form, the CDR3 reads TGTGCCAGCTCCCACCCAGGACAGGGGTACAACGAGCAGTACTTC.

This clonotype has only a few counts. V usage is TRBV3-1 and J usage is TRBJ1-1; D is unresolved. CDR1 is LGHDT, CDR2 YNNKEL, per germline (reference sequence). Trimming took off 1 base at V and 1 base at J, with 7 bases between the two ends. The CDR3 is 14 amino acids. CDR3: CASSQVSQNTEAFF. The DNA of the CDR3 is TGTGCCAGCAGCCAAGTTAGCCAGAACACTGAAGCTTTCTTT.

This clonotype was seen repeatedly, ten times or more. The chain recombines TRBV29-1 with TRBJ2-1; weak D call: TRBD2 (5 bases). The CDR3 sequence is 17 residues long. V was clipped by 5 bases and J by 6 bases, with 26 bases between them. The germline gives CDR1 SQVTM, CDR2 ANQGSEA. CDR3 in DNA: TGCAGCGTTTCGACCCCCGGAGGACTCCTTTCTTCCAATGAGCAGTTCTTC. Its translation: CSVSTPGGLLSSNEQFF.